There are many counts of the clone carrying this TCR beta chain. The data are from a study of low-dose radiotherapy and immunotherapy resistance in tumors. About the study: Patients took oral aspirin 300 mg daily for four cycles from cycle 1 day 1.

The V end lost 0 bases, the J end lost 5 bases, and 7 bases lay between the germline ends. Looked up from germline, CDR1 is LNHNV and CDR2 is YYDKDF (reference sequence). This CDR3 is built from 14 residues. Specified time point: before trial treatment. Each donor was administered nivolumab, ipilimumab, aspirin, low-dose cyclophosphamide and low-dose radiotherapy. Each patient who was eligible had an advanced solid tumor with no tumor-infiltrating lymphocytes. TRAV and TRBV primers primed cDNA for both TCRalpha and TCRbeta. TCR amplification ran 15 to 25 PCR cycles using constant-region and V-primer adapter primers. MiXCR, run by TCRdb on the reads, gives a single entry per CDR3 protein. There are tens of thousands of distinct CDR3 sequences in the sample; approximately 31% occur only once, and around 10% lies in the top ten.

The source was PBMCs, collected before treatment. The J gene is TRBJ2-2, the V gene TRBV15; D remains unclear. The TCR sequence derives from a female donor with ovarian cancer. The CDR3 region has the DNA TGTGCCACCAGCAGAGATCCAGCTACCGGGGAGCTGTTTTTT. Its protein is CATSRDPATGELFF.